This TCR beta chain was captured by sequencing in a study of beta chain features in type 1 diabetes. Whole-study context: Over all samples combined, 107,917,701 sorted cells were examined. Study-level points and caveats: Moderately but significantly shorter TCRB CDR3s were found in Type 1 diabetes patients in all four CD4+ subsets. Reduced insertions and increased deletions marked VDJ junctions in type 1 diabetes patients.

On this clone: Its antigen is currently unknown.

Germline assignment: CDR1 SGHTA and CDR2 FQGNSA. The CDR3 has 15 residues. V lost 2 bases and J lost 11, with 19 bases in between. Isolated RNA was reverse transcribed in full, so expressed TCRB transcripts were sequenced. Sequenced by immunoSEQ multiplex PCR; TCRdb stores in-frame clones only, minus some. Here the sample spans 120,000 to 150,000 clones, roughly 50% being singletons. V usage is TRBV7-2 and J usage is TRBJ1-5; weak D call: TRBD1 (6 bases). The sequencing sample was made of Tregs from blood. The clonotype comes from a man aged 18 to 30 in good health. CDR3 nucleotide sequence: TGTGCCAGCAGCTTATGGGGGCAGGGCCCCCGAGCCCAGCATTTT. It is translated as CASSLWGQGPRAQHF.